This T cell receptor (beta chain) was sequenced during a study of T-cell memory formation after mild COVID-19. Study-wide background: Clusters were largely donor specific. Broader study findings: While clones contracting from day 15 to 85 were balanced between CD4 and CD8, later expanders leaned CD4+. Mainly in CM and EM were contracting CD4+ clones; CD8+ were in EMRA.

This clonotype appeared many times. Antigen specificity is unknown. V was pared by 0 bases and J by 0 bases, with 12 bases between. This CDR3 is built from 17 residues. MiXCR, run by TCRdb on the 5' RACE reads, gives a single entry per CDR3 protein. The sample carries 450,000 to 650,000 distinct CDR3 sequences, around 20% recorded once. Material for sequencing was PBMCs or a T cell subset sorted from them (not recorded which). This sequence was found in an adult woman who had mild COVID-19 (a few samples of this study predate the infection). Cell type and time point are not known. The chain is built from TRBV12-3 or TRBV12-4 and TRBJ1-5; D is undetermined. CDR3 nucleotide sequence: TGTGCCAGCAGTTTAGCGCCGTACCTTTATAGCAATCAGCCCCAGCATTTT. Translated, it gives CASSLAPYLYSNQPQHF.